One and the same sample provided the 26 T cell receptor beta chains below, sequenced in a study of blood T cell repertoires in COVID-19. The table came from immunoSEQ multiplex PCR; TCRdb's copy has only in-frame clones and leaves some out. The repertoire holds about 62,000 clones, 80% to 90% seen once, with 1% to 1.5% in the top ten. The sequenced material came from peripheral blood. Receptor source: an elderly woman with acute or convalescent COVID-19.

The chain couples TRBV11-2 to TRBJ2-2; D perhaps matches TRBD2 (7 bases). CDR1 SGHAT and CDR2 FQNNGV come from the germline V gene. Trimming took 4 bases from V and 0 from J, leaving 18 bases between them. The length of the CDR3 is 18 residues. The CDR3 DNA sequence: TGTGCCAGCAGCTGGCAGCCCGTCGGGGGGCCGAACACCGGGGAGCTGTTTTTT. It specifies CASSWQPVGGPNTGELFF.

V usage is TRBV19 and J usage is TRBJ2-7; 11 bases match TRBD1. The CDR3 runs to 15 residues. The V gene's germline CDR1 is LNHDA and CDR2 SQIVND (reference sequence). Trimming cost V 6 bases and J 0 bases; bases outside gene matches: 4. The CDR3 loop is CASSLGQGASYEQYF. The DNA of the CDR3 is TGTGCCAGTAGCCTAGGACAGGGGGCCTCCTACGAGCAGTACTTC.

The chain employs TRBV4-1 and TRBJ2-3; TRBD1 matches 9 bases. CDR1 is MGHRA, CDR2 YSYEKL, per germline. The CDR3 is made up of 19 amino acids. V dropped 0 bases and J dropped 3; count of bases not matched to a gene: 13. The CDR3 DNA is TGCGCCAGCAGCCAAGATTGGAGGAACAGGGGGCGTTGGACAGATACGCAGTATTTT. It codes for CASSQDWRNRGRWTDTQYF.

This rearrangement joins TRBV7-9 to TRBJ2-1; 7 bases match TRBD1. The length of the CDR3 is 15 residues. J gave up 0 bases and V 5 bases, and 4 bases lay outside the gene matches. CDR1 SEHNR and CDR2 FQNEAQ come from the germline V gene (reference sequence). The chain's CDR3 is CASSNAGGSYNEQFF. The DNA of the CDR3 is TGTGCCAGCAGCAACGCAGGGGGCTCCTACAATGAGCAGTTCTTC.

The CDR3 sequence: CASSPLLDGLNEKLFF. The DNA for the CDR3 is TGTGCCAGCTCACCACTACTAGACGGACTTAATGAAAAACTGTTTTTT. The rearrangement joins TRBV18 to TRBJ1-4; D unresolved. The length of the CDR3 is 16 residues. Trimming stripped 1 base from V and 4 bases from J, with 13 bases between. Germline CDR1 reads KGHSH; CDR2 reads LQKENI.

This chain uses TRBV5-6 with TRBJ1-5, with D hard to call. V was pared by 7 bases and J by 5 bases, with 13 bases between. The CDR3 contains 13 residues. Germline-derived CDR1 and CDR2 are SGHDT and YYEEEE. CDR3 loop: CASGLRRDQPQHF. The DNA of the CDR3 is TGTGCCAGCGGCCTCCGGCGGGATCAGCCCCAGCATTTT.

This chain joins TRBV19 and TRBJ1-3; the match to TRBD1 covers 9 bases. Germline V gene data show CDR1 as LNHDA and CDR2 as SQIVND (reference sequence). The CDR3 covers 20 residues. V lost 5 bases and J lost 0; bases outside the gene matches: 17. The CDR3 spells CASSRYRDRVPVISGNTIYF. CDR3 bases: TGTGCCAGTAGTCGATACCGGGACAGGGTTCCCGTGATCTCTGGAAACACCATATATTTT.

The genes are TRBV6-5 and TRBJ1-5; TRBD1 agrees at 11 bases. V shed 7 bases and J 7 bases; nucleotides not matched to a gene: 9. Germline CDR1 reads MNHEY; CDR2 reads SVGAGI. The CDR3 extends over 15 amino acids. The CDR3 DNA sequence: TGTGCCAGCATCCGGGACAGGGGGGGCGGCCAGCCCCAGCATTTT. Its protein is CASIRDRGGGQPQHF.

The chain uses TRBV10-3 and TRBJ2-1; no definite D call. V was clipped by 7 bases and J by 5 bases, with 15 bases between them. Germline lookup yields CDR1 ENHRY and CDR2 SYGVKD. The CDR3 covers 14 residues. CDR3 in DNA: TGTGCCATCACAGAGCAGGAAGAGAACAATGAGCAGTTCTTC. It specifies CAITEQEENNEQFF.

The rearrangement links TRBV24-1 to TRBJ2-2, with D unresolved. V shed 5 bases and J shed 1 base, with 7 bases lying between them. Looked up from germline, CDR1 is KGHDR and CDR2 is SFDVKD. The CDR3 runs to 14 residues. CDR3 sequence: CATSVSRNTGELFF. The CDR3 DNA sequence: TGTGCCACCAGTGTGTCCCGGAACACCGGGGAGCTGTTTTTT.

The rearrangement uses TRBV7-7 and TRBJ2-5, with D perhaps matching TRBD1 (6 bases). The V end lost 4 bases, the J end lost 5 bases, and 14 bases lay between the germline ends. The CDR3 loop spans 14 amino acids. Germline values: CDR1 SSHAT, CDR2 FNYEAQ (reference sequence). This CDR3 reads CASSSLGASETQYF. For the CDR3, the DNA is TGTGCCAGCAGCTCATTGGGGGCCTCGGAGACCCAGTACTTC.

In its sample, this clone was seen a few times. The genes are TRBV7-9 and TRBJ1-5, with D hard to call. The V gene's germline CDR1 is SEHNR and CDR2 FQNEAQ (reference sequence). V was cut by 5 bases and J by 6 bases, with 11 bases left in between. The CDR3 is made up of 13 amino acids. CDR3: CASSPLGGQPQHF. As DNA, the CDR3 is TGTGCCAGCAGCCCATTAGGAGGTCAGCCCCAGCATTTT.

This chain joins TRBV5-8 and TRBJ1-2, with 8 bases that match TRBD1. Germline assignment: CDR1 SGHTS and CDR2 YDEGEE. This CDR3 has 14 amino acids. V shed 4 bases, J shed 8 bases, and the junction held 10 bases outside the gene matches. The CDR3 sequence: CASSGWTGWEGYTF. The CDR3 DNA follows: TGTGCCAGCAGCGGATGGACAGGGTGGGAAGGCTACACCTTC.

This clone was counted once. This sequence joins TRBV6-1 and TRBJ2-1; 12 nucleotides align to TRBD2. With V trimmed by 0 bases and J by 6 bases, 3 bases remained unmatched. Germline CDR1 and CDR2: MNHNS and SASEGT. The CDR3 length is 16 residues. The CDR3 bases are TGTGCCAGCAGTGAAGCCCTAGCGGGAGGGGCCAATGAGCAGTTCTTC. Encoded protein: CASSEALAGGANEQFF.

This chain links TRBV18 with TRBJ1-5; 8 bases match TRBD1. CDR1 and CDR2 (germline): KGHSH, LQKENI. V lost 3 bases to trimming and J lost 4 bases; unmatched junction nucleotides: 5. The CDR3 has 15 amino acids. CDR3 in DNA: TGTGCCAGCTCACCCCAACAGGGGGGAAATCAGCCCCAGCATTTT. This encodes CASSPQQGGNQPQHF.

The chain couples TRBV5-1 to TRBJ2-2, with D unclear. Trimming removed 4 bases from V and 6 bases from J, with 10 bases in between. The germline gives CDR1 SGHRS, CDR2 YFSETQ. This CDR3 contains 13 residues. This CDR3 reads CASSPEKPGELFF. The CDR3, as DNA: TGCGCCAGCAGCCCCGAAAAGCCCGGGGAGCTGTTTTTT.

This chain joins TRBV6-5 and TRBJ1-6; D unresolved. Germline loops: CDR1 MNHEY, CDR2 SVGAGI. The CDR3 has 15 amino acids. V lost 6 bases and J 7 bases, leaving 16 bases between the germline ends. The CDR3 reads CASRTLGVGNSPLHF. The CDR3 DNA reads as TGTGCCAGCAGGACGTTAGGTGTGGGCAATTCACCCCTCCACTTT.

V gene TRBV28 combines with J gene TRBJ2-2, with a weak D call TRBD1 (5 bases). CDR3 length: 13 residues. Looked up from germline, CDR1 is MDHEN and CDR2 is SYDVKM. The V gene lost 5 bases and the J gene lost 5 bases, with 9 bases spanning the gap. The CDR3 spells CASSLGATGELFF. The DNA of the CDR3 is TGTGCCAGCAGTCTTGGGGCAACCGGGGAGCTGTTTTTT.

The genes are TRBV29-1 and TRBJ2-1; TRBD2 matches 11 bases. The junction had 6 bases not matched to a gene; V was cut back by 7 bases and J by 4 bases. The germline gives CDR1 SQVTM, CDR2 ANQGSEA. The CDR3 contains 14 residues. The CDR3 DNA follows: TGCAGCGGGAGGACTAGCGGGCGTTACAATGAGCAGTTCTTC. This codes for CSGRTSGRYNEQFF.

This clone was detected once. The chain combines TRBV2 with TRBJ1-1; 7 bases are shared with TRBD1. The CDR3 sequence is 14 residues long. With V trimmed by 6 bases and J by 0 bases, 4 bases remained unmatched. Germline V gene data show CDR1 as SNHLY and CDR2 as FYNNEI. CDR3 DNA sequence: TGTGCCAGCAGGCGGGACAGCGTGAACACTGAAGCTTTCTTT. Its translation is CASRRDSVNTEAFF.

The rearrangement uses TRBV19 and TRBJ2-1, with 8 bases lining up with TRBD2. This CDR3 is built from 15 residues. Germline V gene data show CDR1 as LNHDA and CDR2 as SQIVND (reference sequence). V lost 3 bases, J lost 5 bases, and 6 bases stayed unmatched. The CDR3 loop is CASSIYPGGNNEQFF. CDR3 DNA: TGTGCCAGTAGTATCTATCCGGGAGGGAACAATGAGCAGTTCTTC.

The chain couples TRBV19 to TRBJ2-7; 9 bases map to TRBD1. The V gene's germline CDR1 is LNHDA and CDR2 SQIVND (reference sequence). V dropped 8 bases and J dropped 3; count of bases not matched to a gene: 11. The CDR3 has 15 residues. The CDR3 DNA reads as TGTGCCAGTGGCGAACCGCCGGGACAGGGCTACGAGCAGTACTTC. Protein product: CASGEPPGQGYEQYF. Together with reference TRBV19 and TRBJ2-7, the CDR3 gives the full variable domain: DGGITQSPKYLFRKEGQNVTLSCEQNLNHDAMYWYRQDPGQGLRLIYYSQIVNDFQKGDIAEGYSVSREKKESFPLTVTSAQKNPTAFYLCASGEPPGQGYEQYFGPGTRLTVT.

This clone was counted a few times. This chain links TRBV19 with TRBJ1-3; D call uncertain. Germline CDR1 is LNHDA and CDR2 is SQIVND (reference sequence). Trimming left V 5 bases short and J 0 bases short, with 11 bases between. The CDR3 is 15 residues long. CDR3 DNA: TGTGCCAGTAGTGACATCCCGGACTCTGGAAACACCATATATTTT. The encoded protein is CASSDIPDSGNTIYF.

The V gene is TRBV18, the J gene TRBJ1-6, with a weak D call TRBD1 (5 bases). Trimming left V 1 base short and J 5 bases short, with 12 bases between. The CDR3 is 16 amino acids. Germline V lookup: CDR1 KGHSH, CDR2 LQKENI. The CDR3 region is CASSPRAGGNNSPLHF. DNA for the CDR3: TGTGCCAGCTCACCACGAGCCGGGGGGAATAATTCACCCCTCCACTTT. Combining the CDR3 with reference TRBV18 and TRBJ1-6 gives the whole variable domain NAGVMQNPRHLVRRRGQEARLRCSPMKGHSHVYWYRQLPEEGLKFMVYLQKENIIDESGMPKERFSAEFPKEGPSILRIQQVVRGDSAAYFCASSPRAGGNNSPLHFGNGTRLTVT.

The CDR3 loop reads CASSLGPRTGAHQPQHF. CDR3 nucleotide sequence: TGTGCCAGCAGCTTAGGGCCCCGGACAGGGGCTCATCAGCCCCAGCATTTT. V gene TRBV11-2 combines with J gene TRBJ1-5; 9 bases are a match to TRBD1. Germline-derived CDR1 and CDR2 are SGHAT and FQNNGV. J gave up 5 bases and V 1 base, and 9 bases lay outside the gene matches. This CDR3 contains 17 residues. The full variable domain, in which reference TRBV11-2 and TRBJ1-5 provide the parts outside the CDR3, is EAGVAQSPRYKIIEKRQSVAFWCNPISGHATLYWYQQILGQGPKLLIQFQNNGVVDDSQLPKDRFSAERLKGVDSTLKIQPAKLEDSAVYLCASSLGPRTGAHQPQHFGDGTRLSIL.

This clone has just one count. The chain has TRBV28 and TRBJ1-3; 7 bases fit TRBD1. The CDR3 contains 15 residues. Germline-derived CDR1 and CDR2 are MDHEN and SYDVKM. Trimming removed 6 bases from V and 4 bases from J; junction bases left unmatched: 9. For the CDR3, the DNA is TGTGCCAGCAGACATAACAGGGGCATCGGAAACACCATATATTTT. It encodes CASRHNRGIGNTIYF.